These T cell receptor beta chains were read from a single sample in a study of response to subunit inactivated influenza vaccine. TCRdb independently ran MiXCR on the RT-PCR reads; one entry per CDR3 protein. There are about 520,000 distinct CDR3 sequences in the sample; over 25% occur only once, and about 1.9% lies in the top ten. Sequenced here: CD4+ T cells sorted from PBMCs, sampled about 5 days after vaccination. The receptors shown here come from a man between 45 and 60 years old who received an inactivated influenza vaccine. Both conserved end residues are part of each CDR3. The D gene is left open where the match is weak. Rows may omit the clone size; those that give it use once, few, many or a size class.

abundance,j_gene,d_gene,v_gene,len,CDR3aa,CDR3nt
NA,TRBJ1-1,NA,TRBV10-2,15,CASSESYTTNTEAFF,TGCGCCAGCAGTGAGTCTTACACCACGAACACTGAAGCTTTCTTT
NA,TRBJ2-7,TRBD1,TRBV6-2/TRBV6-3,14,CASTPGGLTYEQYF,TGTGCCAGCACGCCAGGGGGCCTTACCTACGAGCAGTACTTC
many,TRBJ2-2,NA,TRBV5-1,14,CASSLDGATGELFF,TGCGCCAGCAGCTTGGACGGGGCTACCGGGGAGCTGTTTTTT
NA,TRBJ1-1,NA,TRBV20-1,13,CSARRGYDTEAFF,TGCAGTGCTAGAAGAGGGTACGACACTGAAGCTTTCTTT
NA,TRBJ2-1,TRBD2,TRBV24-1,19,CATSDSLRTSGSSYNEQFF,TGTGCCACCAGTGATTCGCTGAGGACTAGCGGGAGCTCCTACAATGAGCAGTTCTTC
NA,TRBJ2-5,NA,TRBV6-2/TRBV6-3,15,CASTAGTKRQETQYF,TGTGCCAGCACTGCCGGGACAAAAAGACAAGAGACCCAGTACTTC
few,TRBJ2-5,NA,TRBV20-1,13,CSAQDPLRETQYF,TGCAGTGCTCAGGACCCCCTCCGGGAGACCCAGTACTTC
NA,TRBJ1-5,TRBD1,TRBV7-2,14,CASSDRTGPQPQHF,TGTGCCAGCAGCGACAGGACAGGGCCACAGCCCCAGCATTTT
few,TRBJ2-7,NA,TRBV6-5,16,CASSYSPAASGSEQYF,TGTGCCAGCAGTTACTCCCCCGCAGCTAGTGGGTCGGAGCAGTACTTC
NA,TRBJ1-4,TRBD1,TRBV29-1,13,CSALGQTNEKLFF,TGCAGCGCTCTGGGACAGACGAATGAAAAACTGTTTTTT
NA,TRBJ2-7,NA,TRBV20-1,13,CSATPTGRGEQYF,TGCAGTGCAACACCGACAGGGAGGGGCGAGCAGTACTTC
NA,TRBJ1-2,NA,TRBV25-1,12,CASSEGIYGYTF,TGTGCCAGCAGTGAGGGTATCTATGGCTACACCTTC
NA,TRBJ1-6,NA,TRBV7-8,17,CASSLEGRALYNSPLHF,TGTGCCAGCAGCTTAGAGGGTAGGGCCCTCTATAATTCACCCCTCCACTTT
few,TRBJ2-7,TRBD1,TRBV5-1,14,CASSWDRDSYEQYF,TGCGCCAGCAGCTGGGACAGGGATTCCTACGAGCAGTACTTC
NA,TRBJ1-6,TRBD1,TRBV3-1,17,CASSPWTGRDGNSPLHF,TGTGCCAGCAGCCCGTGGACAGGGAGGGACGGGAATTCACCCCTCCACTTT
NA,TRBJ1-2,NA,TRBV20-1,12,CSASEILYGYTF,TGCAGTGCTAGCGAAATACTCTATGGCTACACCTTC
NA,TRBJ2-5,TRBD1,TRBV18,14,CASSSTTGEETQYF,TGTGCCAGCTCAAGCACGACAGGGGAAGAGACCCAGTACTTC
NA,TRBJ2-1,NA,TRBV9,15,CASSITAEPYNEQFF,TGTGCCAGCAGCATCACTGCGGAACCCTACAATGAGCAGTTCTTC
few,TRBJ2-1,TRBD2,TRBV12-3/TRBV12-4,17,CASMLTGTSGRGNEQFF,TGTGCCAGCATGCTGACCGGGACTAGCGGGAGAGGGAATGAGCAGTTCTTC
many,TRBJ1-4,NA,TRBV29-1,12,CSVLGREEKLFF,TGCAGCGTTCTGGGCAGGGAGGAAAAACTGTTTTTT
few,TRBJ1-6,TRBD1,TRBV30,14,CAWSRDRGNSPLHF,TGTGCCTGGAGTCGGGACAGGGGGAATTCACCCCTCCACTTT
NA,TRBJ1-1,NA,TRBV7-3,16,CASSLTGTGLGTEAFF,TGTGCCAGCAGCTTAACTGGGACGGGGTTGGGCACTGAAGCTTTCTTT
few,TRBJ2-3,TRBD2,TRBV24-1,16,CATSDPGLAATDTQYF,TGTGCCACCAGTGATCCGGGACTAGCGGCCACAGATACGCAGTATTTT
few,TRBJ2-1,NA,TRBV12-3/TRBV12-4,11,CASSFFNEQFF,TGTGCCAGCAGTTTTTTCAATGAGCAGTTCTTC
few,TRBJ1-1,NA,TRBV6-6,11,CASGRNTEAFF,TGTGCCAGCGGGAGGAACACTGAAGCTTTCTTT
few,TRBJ2-4,TRBD1,TRBV15,15,CATSRGQGQLNIQYF,TGTGCCACCAGCAGAGGACAGGGACAACTAAACATTCAGTACTTC
many,TRBJ2-5,NA,TRBV29-1,16,CSVEDLPLPWGETQYF,TGCAGCGTTGAAGATCTCCCCCTTCCGTGGGGAGAGACCCAGTACTTC
once,TRBJ1-6,NA,TRBV7-2,17,CASSSLYGRKYNSPLHF,TGTGCCAGCAGCTCCCTATACGGTCGGAAATATAATTCACCCCTCCACTTT
few,TRBJ2-5,TRBD2,TRBV20-1,14,CSAGVGGVGETQYF,TGCAGTGCTGGCGTCGGGGGGGTCGGAGAGACCCAGTACTTC
NA,TRBJ1-1,NA,TRBV29-1,13,CSAFLTYGTEAFF,TGCAGCGCCTTCCTCACTTACGGCACTGAAGCTTTCTTT
NA,TRBJ2-1,NA,TRBV10-3,14,CAIRTESSYNEQFF,TGTGCCATACGGACAGAGAGCTCCTACAATGAGCAGTTCTTC
NA,TRBJ2-4,TRBD1,TRBV5-1,14,CASSVTPGGNIQYF,TGCGCCAGCAGCGTGACTCCAGGGGGAAACATTCAGTACTTC
few,TRBJ1-4,NA,TRBV6-2/TRBV6-3,12,CASRDPNEKLFF,TGTGCCAGCAGGGACCCGAATGAAAAACTGTTTTTT
NA,TRBJ1-5,NA,TRBV20-1,14,CSASHGGVNQPQHF,TGCAGTGCTAGTCATGGGGGGGTCAATCAGCCCCAGCATTTT
NA,TRBJ1-4,NA,TRBV12-3/TRBV12-4,14,CASTVTGPGEKLFF,TGTGCCAGCACCGTTACAGGGCCGGGGGAAAAACTGTTTTTT
NA,TRBJ2-2,TRBD1,TRBV5-1,15,CASTKDRVVTGELFF,TGCGCCAGCACCAAGGACAGGGTAGTCACCGGGGAGCTGTTTTTT
many,TRBJ1-6,NA,TRBV4-2,16,CASSQDMAIYNSPLHF,TGTGCCAGCAGCCAAGATATGGCAATTTATAATTCACCCCTCCACTTT
few,TRBJ2-1,NA,TRBV11-2,14,CASSLGPSVNEQFF,TGTGCCAGCAGCTTAGGACCTAGTGTGAATGAGCAGTTCTTC
NA,TRBJ2-1,TRBD2,TRBV5-1,17,CASSLTPGLAAFNEQFF,TGCGCCAGCAGCTTGACCCCGGGACTAGCGGCCTTTAATGAGCAGTTCTTC
few,TRBJ2-5,NA,TRBV20-1,12,CSARSQQETQYF,TGCAGTGCTAGATCCCAGCAGGAGACCCAGTACTTC
NA,TRBJ2-1,NA,TRBV28,20,CASSKAPEYTVTSAYNEQFF,TGTGCCAGCAGTAAAGCCCCTGAGTATACAGTGACATCCGCCTACAATGAGCAGTTCTTC
few,TRBJ2-3,NA,TRBV20-1,15,CSARDNAPRADTQYF,TGCAGTGCTAGAGATAACGCCCCGCGGGCAGATACGCAGTATTTT
few,TRBJ2-7,NA,TRBV5-1,16,CASSPFAGSASYEQYF,TGCGCCAGCAGCCCCTTCGCGGGTAGCGCCTCCTACGAGCAGTACTTC